This T cell receptor (beta chain) comes out of a study of vaccination effects on CD4 cells after COVID-19. Study details: Participants completed two doses of the BNT162b2 or mRNA-1273 vaccine.

Data came from immunoSEQ multiplex PCR; TCRdb stores just in-frame clones and leaves some out. The sample has more than 9,000 clones; less than 80% are singletons. Study-wide findings and caveats: Marked clonal contraction of infection- and vaccine-induced clones was seen late after vaccination.

In regard to this clone: Its specificity is unknown.

Antigen-specific CD4+ T cell clonotypes were called by their expansion after viral peptide-pool culture in ViraFEST. When around 9 days of culture had elapsed, CD4+ T cells were isolated. The healthy vaccine recipients, who had no prior SARS-CoV-2 infection, showed negative nucleocapsid antibodies. Half the medium was replaced with IL-2 medium on days 3 and 7. This clonotype originated in a human donor who received a COVID-19 vaccine. Here the sequenced sample was CD4+ T cells from PBMCs cultured with HCoV-229E spike peptides, taken before COVID-19 vaccination.

The CDR3 region has the DNA TGTGCCATCAGTGACCCCGGTTTCTACGAGCAGTACTTC. It is translated as CAISDPGFYEQYF. The V gene is TRBV10-3, the J gene TRBJ2-7; D remains ambiguous. The V end was cut by 3 bases, the J end by 3 bases, with 9 bases between. The germline V gene has CDR1 ENHRY and CDR2 SYGVKD. This CDR3 has 13 amino acids.